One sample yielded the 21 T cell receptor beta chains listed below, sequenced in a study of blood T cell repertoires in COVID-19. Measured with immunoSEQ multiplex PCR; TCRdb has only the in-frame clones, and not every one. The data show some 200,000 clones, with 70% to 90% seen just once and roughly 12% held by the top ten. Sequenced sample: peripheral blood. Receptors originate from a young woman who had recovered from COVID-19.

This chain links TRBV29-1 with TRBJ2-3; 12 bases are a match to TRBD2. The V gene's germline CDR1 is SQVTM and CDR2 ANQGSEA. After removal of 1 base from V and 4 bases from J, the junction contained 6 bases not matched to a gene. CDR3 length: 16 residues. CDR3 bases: TGCAGCGTTGAAGTTCTAGCGGGAGGGCCCCCAGATACGCAGTATTTT. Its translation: CSVEVLAGGPPDTQYF.

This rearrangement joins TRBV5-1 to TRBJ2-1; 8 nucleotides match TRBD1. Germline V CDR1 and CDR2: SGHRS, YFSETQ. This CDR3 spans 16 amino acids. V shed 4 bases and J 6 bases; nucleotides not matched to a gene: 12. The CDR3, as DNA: TGCGCCAGCAGCACCACCCCGGGACAGGTCTCCAATGAGCAGTTCTTC. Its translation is CASSTTPGQVSNEQFF.

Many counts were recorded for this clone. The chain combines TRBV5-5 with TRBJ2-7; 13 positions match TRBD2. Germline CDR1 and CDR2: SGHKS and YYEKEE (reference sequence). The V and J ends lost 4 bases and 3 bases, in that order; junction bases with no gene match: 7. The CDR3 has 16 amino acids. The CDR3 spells CASSVRTSGGFYEQYF. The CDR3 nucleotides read TGTGCCAGCAGCGTTAGGACTAGCGGGGGATTCTACGAGCAGTACTTC.

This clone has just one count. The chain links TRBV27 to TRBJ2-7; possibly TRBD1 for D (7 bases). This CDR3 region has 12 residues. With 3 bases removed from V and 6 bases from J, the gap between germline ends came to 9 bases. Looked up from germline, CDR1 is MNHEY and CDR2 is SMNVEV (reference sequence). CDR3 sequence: CASSLQGGEQYF. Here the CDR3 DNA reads TGTGCCAGCAGTTTGCAGGGGGGCGAGCAGTACTTC.

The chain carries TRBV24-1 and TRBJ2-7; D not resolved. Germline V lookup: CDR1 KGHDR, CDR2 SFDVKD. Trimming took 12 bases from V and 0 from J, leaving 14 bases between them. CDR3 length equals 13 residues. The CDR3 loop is CASREIVSYEQYF. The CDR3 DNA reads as TGTGCCTCGAGAGAGATAGTCTCCTACGAGCAGTACTTC.

The CDR3 DNA sequence: TGTGCCAGCAGCCAAGATAAGGGGTCTGGGGCCAACGTCCTGACTTTC. Its protein is CASSQDKGSGANVLTF. The chain links TRBV4-2 to TRBJ2-6; tentatively, D is TRBD1 (5 bases). The germline gives CDR1 LGHNA, CDR2 YNFKEQ. The V end was cut by 0 bases, the J end by 1 base, with 7 bases between. The CDR3 consists of 16 residues.

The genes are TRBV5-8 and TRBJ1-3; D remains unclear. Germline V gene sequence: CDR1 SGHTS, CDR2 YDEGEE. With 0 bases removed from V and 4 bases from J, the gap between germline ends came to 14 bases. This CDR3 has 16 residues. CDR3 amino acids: CASSLATTARGNTIYF. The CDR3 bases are TGTGCCAGCAGCTTGGCTACCACGGCCAGGGGAAACACCATATATTTT.

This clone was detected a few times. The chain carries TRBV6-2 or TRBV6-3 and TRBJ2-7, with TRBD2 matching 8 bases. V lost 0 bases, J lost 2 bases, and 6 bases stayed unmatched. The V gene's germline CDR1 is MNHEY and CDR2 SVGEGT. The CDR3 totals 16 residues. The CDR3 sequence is CASSYSTSGGPYEQYF. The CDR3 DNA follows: TGTGCCAGCAGTTACTCCACTAGCGGAGGTCCCTACGAGCAGTACTTC.

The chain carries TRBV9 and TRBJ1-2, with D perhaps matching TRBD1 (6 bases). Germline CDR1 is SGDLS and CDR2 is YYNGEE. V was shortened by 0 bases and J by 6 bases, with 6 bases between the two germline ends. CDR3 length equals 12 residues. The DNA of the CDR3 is TGTGCCAGCAGCGTAGCAGGGGATGGCTACACCTTC. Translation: CASSVAGDGYTF.

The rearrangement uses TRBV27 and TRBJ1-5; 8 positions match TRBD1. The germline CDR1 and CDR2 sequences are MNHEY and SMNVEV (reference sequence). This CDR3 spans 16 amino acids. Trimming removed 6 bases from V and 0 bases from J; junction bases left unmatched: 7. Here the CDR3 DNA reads TGTGCCAGCAGCTCTCAGACAGGGGATAGCAATCAGCCCCAGCATTTT. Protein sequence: CASSSQTGDSNQPQHF.

CDR3 coding DNA: TGTGCCAGTAGTTTCGGGGATAGCTCCTACAATGAGCAGTTCTTC. It translates to CASSFGDSSYNEQFF. J is TRBJ2-1 and V is TRBV19; D might be TRBD2 (5 bases). Between the trimmed V and J ends, which lost 5 bases and 0 bases, there was a span of 11 bases. Germline V gives CDR1 LNHDA, CDR2 SQIVND (reference sequence). The CDR3 loop spans 15 amino acids.

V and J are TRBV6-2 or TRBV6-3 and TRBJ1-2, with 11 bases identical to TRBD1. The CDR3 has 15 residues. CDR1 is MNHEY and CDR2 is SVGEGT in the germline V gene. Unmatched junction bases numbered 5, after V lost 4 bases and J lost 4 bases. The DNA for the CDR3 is TGTGCCAGCAGTTTTACCGGGACAGGGGGCTATGGCTACACCTTC. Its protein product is CASSFTGTGGYGYTF.

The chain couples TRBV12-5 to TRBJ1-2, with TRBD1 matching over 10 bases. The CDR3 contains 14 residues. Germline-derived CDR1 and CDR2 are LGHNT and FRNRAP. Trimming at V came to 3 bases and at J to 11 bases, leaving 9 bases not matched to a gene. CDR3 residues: CASGLGDRGIRYTF. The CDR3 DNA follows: TGTGCTAGTGGTTTAGGGGACAGGGGTATTCGGTACACCTTC. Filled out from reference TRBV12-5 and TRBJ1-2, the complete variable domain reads DARVTQTPRHKVTEMGQEVTMRCQPILGHNTVFWYRQTMMQGLELLAYFRNRAPLDDSGMPKDRFSAEMPDATLATLKIQPSEPRDSAVYFCASGLGDRGIRYTFGSGTRLTVV.

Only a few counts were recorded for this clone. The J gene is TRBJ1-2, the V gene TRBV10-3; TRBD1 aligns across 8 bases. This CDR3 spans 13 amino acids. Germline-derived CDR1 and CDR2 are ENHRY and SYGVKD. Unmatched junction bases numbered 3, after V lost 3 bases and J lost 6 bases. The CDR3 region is CAISDTGGDGYTF. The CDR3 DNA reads TGTGCCATCAGTGATACAGGGGGGGATGGCTACACCTTC.

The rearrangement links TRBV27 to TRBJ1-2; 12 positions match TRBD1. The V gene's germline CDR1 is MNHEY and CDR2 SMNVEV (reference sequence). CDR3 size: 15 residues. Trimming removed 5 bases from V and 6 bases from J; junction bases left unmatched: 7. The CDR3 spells CASSGRDRGLHGYTF. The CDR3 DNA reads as TGTGCCAGCAGTGGGAGGGACAGGGGGCTCCATGGCTACACCTTC.

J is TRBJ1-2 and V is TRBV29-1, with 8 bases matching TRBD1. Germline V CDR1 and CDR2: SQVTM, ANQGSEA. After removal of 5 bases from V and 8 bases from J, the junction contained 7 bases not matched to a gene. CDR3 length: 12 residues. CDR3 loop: CSVTTGAWGYTF. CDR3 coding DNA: TGCAGCGTTACGACAGGGGCGTGGGGCTACACCTTC.

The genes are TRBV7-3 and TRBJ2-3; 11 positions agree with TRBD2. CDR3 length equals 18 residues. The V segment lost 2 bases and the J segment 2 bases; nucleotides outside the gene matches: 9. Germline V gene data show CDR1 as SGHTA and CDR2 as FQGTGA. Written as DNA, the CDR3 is TGTGCCAGCAGCTTAGACACCTTAGCGGGAGGGCACACAGATACGCAGTATTTT. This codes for CASSLDTLAGGHTDTQYF.

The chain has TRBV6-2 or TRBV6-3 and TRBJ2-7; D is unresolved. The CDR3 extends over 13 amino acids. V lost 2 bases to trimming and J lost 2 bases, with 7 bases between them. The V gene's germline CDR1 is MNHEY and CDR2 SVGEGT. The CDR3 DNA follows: TGTGCCAGCAGTTACCCCATAGCCTACGAGCAGTACTTC. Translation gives CASSYPIAYEQYF.

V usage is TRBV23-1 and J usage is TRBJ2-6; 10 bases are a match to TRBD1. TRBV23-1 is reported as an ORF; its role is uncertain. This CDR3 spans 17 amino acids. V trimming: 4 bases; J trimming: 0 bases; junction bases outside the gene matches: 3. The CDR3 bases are TGCGCCAGCAGTCGGGGACAGGGGCACTCTGGGGCCAACGTCCTGACTTTC. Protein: CASSRGQGHSGANVLTF.

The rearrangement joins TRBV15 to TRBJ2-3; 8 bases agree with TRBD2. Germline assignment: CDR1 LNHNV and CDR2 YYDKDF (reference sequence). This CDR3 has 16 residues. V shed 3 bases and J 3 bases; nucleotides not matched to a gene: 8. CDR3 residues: CATSSQRESFTDTQYF. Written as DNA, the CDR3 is TGTGCCACCAGCAGTCAGCGGGAGAGCTTTACAGATACGCAGTATTTT.

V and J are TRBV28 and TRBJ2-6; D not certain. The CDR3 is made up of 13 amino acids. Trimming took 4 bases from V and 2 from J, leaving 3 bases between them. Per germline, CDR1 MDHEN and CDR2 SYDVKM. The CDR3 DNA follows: TGTGCCAGCAGTTACACTGGGGCCAACGTCCTGACTTTC. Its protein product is CASSYTGANVLTF.